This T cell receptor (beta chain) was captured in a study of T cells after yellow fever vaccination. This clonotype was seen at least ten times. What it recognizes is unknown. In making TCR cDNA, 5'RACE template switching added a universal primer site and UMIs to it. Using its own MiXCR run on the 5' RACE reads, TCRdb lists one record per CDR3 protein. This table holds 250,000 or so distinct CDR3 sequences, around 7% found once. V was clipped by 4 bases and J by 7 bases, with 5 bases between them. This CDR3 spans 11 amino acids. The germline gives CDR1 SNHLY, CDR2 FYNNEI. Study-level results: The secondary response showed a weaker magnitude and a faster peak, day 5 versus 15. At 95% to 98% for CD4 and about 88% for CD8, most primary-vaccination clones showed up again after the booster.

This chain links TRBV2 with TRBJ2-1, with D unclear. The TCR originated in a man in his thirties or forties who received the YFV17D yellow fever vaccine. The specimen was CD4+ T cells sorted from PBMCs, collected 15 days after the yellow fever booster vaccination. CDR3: CASSVRNEQFF. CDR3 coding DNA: TGTGCCAGCAGTGTGAGAAATGAGCAGTTCTTC.